This entry describes one T cell receptor beta chain. This sample stems from a study of blood T cell repertoires in COVID-19. Only in-frame clones appear in the TCRdb table, and some are missing; sequencing was by immunoSEQ multiplex PCR. The table has around 42,000 clones, over 75% seen once; the top ten hold under 10%. V shed 7 bases, J shed 4 bases, and the junction held 4 bases outside the gene matches. The CDR3 loop spans 13 amino acids. Per the germline V gene, CDR1 is SGHVS and CDR2 is FQNEAQ. The sequence derives from a man in his thirties or forties with active or convalescent COVID-19. Sequenced input: peripheral blood. The V gene is TRBV7-8, the J gene TRBJ2-5, with TRBD1 identical over 9 bases. This CDR3 reads CASNHRGRETQYF. The CDR3 coding sequence is TGTGCCAGCAACCACAGGGGGCGAGAGACCCAGTACTTC.